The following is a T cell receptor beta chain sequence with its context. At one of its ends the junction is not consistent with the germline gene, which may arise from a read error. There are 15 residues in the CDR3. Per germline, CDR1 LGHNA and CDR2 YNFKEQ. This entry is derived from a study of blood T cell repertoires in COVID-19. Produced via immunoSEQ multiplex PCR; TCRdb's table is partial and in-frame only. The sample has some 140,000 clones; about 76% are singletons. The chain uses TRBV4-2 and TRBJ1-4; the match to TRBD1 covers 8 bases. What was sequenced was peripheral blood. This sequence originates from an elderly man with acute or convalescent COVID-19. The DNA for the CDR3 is TGTGTCAGCAGCCAAACGACAGGGGATAATGAAAAACTGTTTTTT. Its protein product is CVSSQTTGDNEKLFF.